This T cell receptor beta chain was sequenced for a study of shared clonotypes between healthy human individuals. V was clipped by 3 bases and J by 1 base, with 14 bases between them. The CDR3 consists of 16 residues. Per the germline V gene, CDR1 is KGHSH and CDR2 is LQKENI. Assay execution proceeded at the deep level. Libraries were prepared by immunoSEQ multiplex PCR; TCRdb keeps only in-frame clonotypes and omits some of them. The table records over a million clones, around 76% of them present only once. The clonotype comes from a man aged 18 to 30 in good health. The sequencing sample was made of memory CD4+ T cells sorted from blood. Noted subset: CD45RA-negative fraction. The chain is built from TRBV18 and TRBJ2-3, with D perhaps given as TRBD1 or TRBD2 (7 bases each). The CDR3 DNA follows: TGTGCCAGCTCACCCCCGACAGGGAGGGGCACAGATACGCAGTATTTT. As protein: CASSPPTGRGTDTQYF.